These T cell receptor beta chains were read from a single sample in a study of shared clonotypes between healthy human individuals. Method: immunoSEQ multiplex PCR; TCRdb's copy keeps in-frame clones and lacks some. The table lists over 850,000 clones, approximately 80% of them singletons. The sequencing sample was made of memory CD4+ T cells from PBMCs. The receptors stem from a man aged 18 to 30 in good health. Some clones in this sample may be carry-over from other donors' samples. Each CDR3 is given with its conserved first and last residue. A D gene is named only where the DNA matches it firmly. Only part of the rows carry a size: once, few, many, or a class if the clone is expanded.

>TRBJ1-1|.|TRBV5-1|many
TGCGCCAGCAGCTTGGCCGGCTGGGGAGCTTTCTTT
CASSLAGWGAFF
>TRBJ2-7|TRBD2|TRBV4-2|.
TGTGCCAGCAGCCGACTAGCGGGTAGAAAGTACTTC
CASSRLAGRKYF
>TRBJ1-1|.|TRBV4-2|few
TGTGCCAGCAGCGAAGGGCCATATGAAGCTTTCTTT
CASSEGPYEAFF
>TRBJ2-5|TRBD2|TRBV14|.
TGTGCCAGCAGCCAGGCGGCATCTAGCGGGAGGGCCGAGGAGACCCAGTACTTC
CASSQAASSGRAEETQYF
>TRBJ1-4|.|TRBV29-1|.
TGCAGCGTTTTGGAGACGGGGGGGAGCGAAAAACTGTTTTTT
CSVLETGGSEKLFF
>TRBJ2-3|.|TRBV7-9|.
TGTGCCAGCAGCTTAGTGTTGGCGGGCACAGATACGCAGTATTTT
CASSLVLAGTDTQYF
>TRBJ1-1|.|TRBV6-5|once
TGTGCCAGCAGTTACCAGGTGAACACTGAAGCTTTCTTT
CASSYQVNTEAFF
>TRBJ2-3|TRBD1|TRBV7-6|many
TGTGCCACCGCTGAGGGACAGGGCACAGATACGCAGTATTTT
CATAEGQGTDTQYF
>TRBJ1-1|.|TRBV5-1|.
TGCGCCAGCAGCTTGGAGGGGTACTCTGAAGCTTTCTTT
CASSLEGYSEAFF
>TRBJ1-2|.|TRBV28|few
TGTGCCAGCAGTTCCACCGGTACATATTATGGCTACACCTTC
CASSSTGTYYGYTF
>TRBJ1-3|.|TRBV21-1|.
TGTGCCAGCAGCACAAGGGACAGGGGGTGCCAAAGCTCTGGAAACACCATATATTTT
CASSTRDRGCQSSGNTIYF
>TRBJ2-5|.|TRBV29-1|.
TGCAGCGTTGTAGGGACTGAGACCCAGTACTTC
CSVVGTETQYF
>TRBJ2-1|.|TRBV18|.
TGTGCCAGCTCACCCCTGATGGGGGAGGCGGCGCAGTTCTTC
CASSPLMGEAAQFF
>TRBJ2-5|.|TRBV7-8|.
TGTGCCAGCAGCCGAGGGGACCAAGAGACCCAGTACTTC
CASSRGDQETQYF
>TRBJ1-4|TRBD1|TRBV5-6|.
TGTGCCAGCAGCTTTGAGGGGGCGCGGGAAAAACTGTTTTTT
CASSFEGAREKLFF
>TRBJ2-1|.|TRBV7-3|few
TGTGCCAGCAGCTTAAACCCCAGGAATGAGCAGTTCTTC
CASSLNPRNEQFF
>TRBJ2-7|.|TRBV2|.
TGTGCCAGCAGTGTTGAGATTGGAGGGCAGTACTTC
CASSVEIGGQYF
>TRBJ2-4|TRBD1|TRBV27|.
TGTGCCAGCACCTCACAGGGGGCGCGAGACAAAAACATTCAGTACTTC
CASTSQGARDKNIQYF
>TRBJ2-3|.|TRBV28|.
TGTGCCAGCAGTTCCAGCAGGGTTGGAGATACGCAGTATTTT
CASSSSRVGDTQYF
>TRBJ1-2|TRBD1|TRBV2|.
TGTGCCAGCAGCGGACAGGGGGTGGGTGGCTACACCTTC
CASSGQGVGGYTF
>TRBJ2-7|TRBD2|TRBV7-8|.
TGTGCCAGCAGCTTAGAACCGGGAGGACGGGGGTCCTACGAGCAGTACTTC
CASSLEPGGRGSYEQYF
>TRBJ2-1|.|TRBV5-1|.
TGCGCCAGCAGCTTGGCCATAAATAGCGGAGGGAATGAGCAGTTCTTC
CASSLAINSGGNEQFF
>TRBJ2-1|TRBD1|TRBV5-1|.
TGCGCCAGCAGCTTGGCAACGGGACAGGGCTACAATGAGCAGTTCTTC
CASSLATGQGYNEQFF
>TRBJ1-2|TRBD1|TRBV28|few
TGTGCCAGCGGCCCCGGACAGGGCTATGGCTACACCTTC
CASGPGQGYGYTF
>TRBJ2-5|TRBD1|TRBV7-3|.
TGTGCCAGCAGCTTGGACAGGCAAGAGACCCAGTACTTC
CASSLDRQETQYF
>TRBJ2-5|.|TRBV9|.
TGTGCCAGCACCCGTACCGGGACTCTCCAAGAGACCCAGTACTTC
CASTRTGTLQETQYF
>TRBJ2-7|TRBD2|TRBV19|once
TGTGCCAGTAGTATAGATCTCGGACTAGCGGGAGGACGAGCGGCCTACGAGCAGTACTTC
CASSIDLGLAGGRAAYEQYF
>TRBJ2-5|TRBD2|TRBV4-1|.
TGCGCCAGCAGCCCCCATCCAGCGGGAGTGCAGACCCAGTACTTC
CASSPHPAGVQTQYF